This TCR beta chain was documented in a study of shared clonotypes between healthy human individuals. Regarding the study as a whole: The represented genetic and exposure-history diversity was limited by the small number of donors. Only blood samples were collected, and tissue repertoires likely differ.

The CDR3 is 13 amino acids. Between the trimmed V and J ends, which lost 2 bases and 0 bases, there was a span of 2 bases. Germline V gene lookup returns CDR1 KGHSH and CDR2 LQKENI. Donors, healthy HIV-negative adults, lacked recent acute infections or vaccinations. A single count supports this clone. Its antigen is currently unknown. Other DNA sequences from this sample encode an identical CDR3 as well. Sorted-subset replicate PCRs used 150 to 200 ng DNA, approximately 30,000 T cell genomes. Method: immunoSEQ multiplex PCR; TCRdb's copy keeps in-frame clones and lacks some. There are some 1.4 million clones in the sample; around 97% occur only once, and 0.95% to 1.5% lies in the top ten.

The sequenced sample consisted of naive CD4+ T cells sorted from blood. Subset reported: CD45RA+ positively selected. The V and J genes are TRBV18 and TRBJ1-3; the D is unclear. This TCR was recovered from a man aged 30 to 39 in good health. As DNA, the CDR3 is TGTGCCAGCTCACCAACCTCTGGAAACACCATATATTTT. Translated: CASSPTSGNTIYF.